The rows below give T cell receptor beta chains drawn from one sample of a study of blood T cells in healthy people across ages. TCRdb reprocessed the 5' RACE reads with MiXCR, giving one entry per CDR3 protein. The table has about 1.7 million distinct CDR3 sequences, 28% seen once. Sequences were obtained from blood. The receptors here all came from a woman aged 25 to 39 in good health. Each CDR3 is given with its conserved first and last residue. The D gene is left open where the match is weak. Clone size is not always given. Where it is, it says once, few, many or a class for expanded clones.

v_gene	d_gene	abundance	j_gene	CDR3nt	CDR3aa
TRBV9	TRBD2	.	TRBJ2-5	TGTGCCAGCAGCGCGGGGTTAGCGGGGCCTGAGACCCAGTACTTC	CASSAGLAGPETQYF
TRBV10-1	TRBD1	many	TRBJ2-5	TGCGCCAGCAGTGGGGGACAGACTGGGTTGGAGACCCAGTACTTC	CASSGGQTGLETQYF
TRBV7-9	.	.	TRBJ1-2	TGTGCCAGCAGCGGCTTCCGGAGGGATTCGGGAGGCTACACCTTC	CASSGFRRDSGGYTF
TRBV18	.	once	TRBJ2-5	TGTGCCAGCTCACCGGTACGCCAAGAGGCCCAGTACTTC	CASSPVRQEAQYF
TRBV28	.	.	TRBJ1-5	TGTGCCAGCAGTTTATCTGGGATTGGCAATCAGCCCCAGCATTTT	CASSLSGIGNQPQHF
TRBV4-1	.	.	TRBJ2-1	TGCGCCAGCAGCCAAGATCAAGGGGTCAAGACCTACGAGCAGTTCTTC	CASSQDQGVKTYEQFF
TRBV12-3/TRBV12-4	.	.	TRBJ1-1	TGTGCCAGCAGACTTCCGGACACTGAAGCTTTCTTT	CASRLPDTEAFF
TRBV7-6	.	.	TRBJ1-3	TGTGCCAGCAGCATGGGCCCTCTCGGTGGAAACACCATATATTTT	CASSMGPLGGNTIYF
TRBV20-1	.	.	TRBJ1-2	TGCAGTTCATCGGGACCGACTGGCTACACCTTC	CSSSGPTGYTF
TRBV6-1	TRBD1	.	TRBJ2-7	TGTGCCAGCAGTGAAACCGGGACAGGGTTCTCCGAGCAGTACTTC	CASSETGTGFSEQYF
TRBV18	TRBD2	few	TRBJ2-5	TGTGCCAGCTCACCCTCTAGCGGGGGCCAAGAGACCCAGTACTTC	CASSPSSGGQETQYF
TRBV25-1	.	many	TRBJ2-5	TGTGCCAGCAGTGAATACGGCTCCTCGGGGAAGACCCAGTACTTC	CASSEYGSSGKTQYF
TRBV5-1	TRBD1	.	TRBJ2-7	TGCGCCAGCAGGTCCATGGGGACAGGGGCCCACGAGCAGTACTTC	CASRSMGTGAHEQYF
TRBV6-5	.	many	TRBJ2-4	TGTGCCAGCAGTTACTCTGCAGCCGTAGCCAAAAACATTCAGTACTTC	CASSYSAAVAKNIQYF
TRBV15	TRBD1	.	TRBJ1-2	TGTGCCACCAGCAGAGCCCGGGACAGGAGAGGCTACACCTTC	CATSRARDRRGYTF
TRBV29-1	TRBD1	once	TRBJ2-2	TGCAGCGTCAGGACAGGGGCCAACACCGGGGAGCTGTTTTTT	CSVRTGANTGELFF
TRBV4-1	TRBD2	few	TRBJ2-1	TGCGCCAGCAGCCAAGCGGGACTAGCGGCGACCTACAATGAGCAGTTCTTC	CASSQAGLAATYNEQFF
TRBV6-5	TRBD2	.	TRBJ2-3	TGTGCCAGCAGCTCAGCGGGGGGTGGCTTACGTACGCAGTATTTT	CASSSAGGGLRTQYF
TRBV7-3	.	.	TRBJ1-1	TGTGCCAGCAGCGAGGTGGGGAGTCCGAACACTGAAGCTTTCTTT	CASSEVGSPNTEAFF
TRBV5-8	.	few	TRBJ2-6	TGTGCCAGTCGGAGGGGTGACATTACTGGGGCCAACGTCCTGACTTTC	CASRRGDITGANVLTF
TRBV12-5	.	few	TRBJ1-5	TGTGCTAGTGGTACCGACAGAGGTAGCAATCAGCCCCAGCATTTT	CASGTDRGSNQPQHF
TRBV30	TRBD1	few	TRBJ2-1	TGTGCCTGGGCAACAGGGGCCAATGAGCAGTTCTTC	CAWATGANEQFF
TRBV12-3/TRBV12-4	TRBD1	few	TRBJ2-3	TGTGCCAGCAGGTCTCACAGGGGTAGAGGCACAGATACGCAGTATTTT	CASRSHRGRGTDTQYF
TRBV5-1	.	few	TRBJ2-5	TGCGCCAGCAGCTTGGCCCAGTTTTCCCCTCCAGAGACCCAGTACTTC	CASSLAQFSPPETQYF
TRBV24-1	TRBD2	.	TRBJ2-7	TGTGCCACCAGTGATTGGGGCGGGGGCGAGCAGTACTTC	CATSDWGGGEQYF
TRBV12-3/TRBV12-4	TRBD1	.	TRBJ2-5	TGTGCCAGCAGAGTCAGGGGGTACCAAGAGACCCAGTACTTC	CASRVRGYQETQYF
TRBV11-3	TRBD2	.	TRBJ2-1	TGTGCCAGCAGCCATACTAGCGGGGTTTCATTTGAGCAGTTCTTC	CASSHTSGVSFEQFF
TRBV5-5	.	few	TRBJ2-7	TGTGCCAGCAGCTTAGTGGAGGGACCTTCTTACGAGCAGTACTTC	CASSLVEGPSYEQYF
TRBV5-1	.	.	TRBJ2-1	TGCGCCAGCAGCTTGGCTGCGGTTGAGCAGTTCTTC	CASSLAAVEQFF
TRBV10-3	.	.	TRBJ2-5	TGTGCCATCAGTGAGCACGGGGGTGGCGAGACCCAGTACTTC	CAISEHGGGETQYF
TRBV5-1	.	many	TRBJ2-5	TGTGCCAGCAGCCTGGACAGCGGGAAAGAGACCCAGTACTTC	CASSLDSGKETQYF
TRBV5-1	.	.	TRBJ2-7	TGCGCCAGCAGCTTGGCCGGGGTATCAGGCGAGCAGTACTTC	CASSLAGVSGEQYF
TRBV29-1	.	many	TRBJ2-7	TGCAGCGTTGCCGACCTGAGGAGCTCCTACGAGCAGTACTTC	CSVADLRSSYEQYF
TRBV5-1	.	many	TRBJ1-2	TGCGCCAGCAGCTCTTCGGTAGGGGGGACCTATGGCTACACCTTC	CASSSSVGGTYGYTF
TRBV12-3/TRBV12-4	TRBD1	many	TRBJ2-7	TGTGCCAGCAGCCGGGACAGGGGAAACGAGCAGTACTTC	CASSRDRGNEQYF
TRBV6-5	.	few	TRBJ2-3	TGTGCCAGCAGTTACTCGAACAGCTACACAGATACGCAGTATTTT	CASSYSNSYTDTQYF
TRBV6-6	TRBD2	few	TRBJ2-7	TGTGCCAGCACTTCTCTGAGCGGGATTACCTACAATGAGCAGTACTTC	CASTSLSGITYNEQYF
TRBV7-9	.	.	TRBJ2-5	TGTGCCAGCAGCTCACTCGCCCGACCCACGGACGGAGAGACCCAGTACTTC	CASSSLARPTDGETQYF
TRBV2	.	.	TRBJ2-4	TGTGCCAGCGGGTCTGGACTGGCACGGGATGAGCAGTACTTC	CASGSGLARDEQYF
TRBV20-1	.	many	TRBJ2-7	TGCAGTGCCGGAGGGGGGTTAAAGGCCTACGAGCAGTACTTC	CSAGGGLKAYEQYF
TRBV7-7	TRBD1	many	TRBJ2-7	TGTGCCAGCAGCATAGGCCGGGGACAGTATGGTAACGAGCAGTACTTC	CASSIGRGQYGNEQYF
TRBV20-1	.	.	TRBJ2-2	TGCAGTGCTAGAGTCGCGGGCAGAACGAACACCGGGGAGCTGTTTTTT	CSARVAGRTNTGELFF
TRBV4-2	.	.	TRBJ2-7	TGTGCCAGCGGCCAGGAGGGACTGGACTACGAGCAGTACTTC	CASGQEGLDYEQYF
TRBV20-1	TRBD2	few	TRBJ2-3	TGCAGTGCTATACCGGGACTAGCGGGAGGAGATACGCAGTATTTT	CSAIPGLAGGDTQYF
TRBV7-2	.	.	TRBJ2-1	TGTGCCAGCAGCTTCGGACAGCTGGGGTATCGCAATGAGCAGTTCTTC	CASSFGQLGYRNEQFF
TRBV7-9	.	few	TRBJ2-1	TGTGCCAGCAGCTTAGCCATGGGCGGGGAGTTCTTC	CASSLAMGGEFF
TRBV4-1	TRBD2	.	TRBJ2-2	TGCGCCAGCAGCCGAGGCCCCAGCGGGGGGAGTAACACCGGGGAGCTGTTTTTT	CASSRGPSGGSNTGELFF
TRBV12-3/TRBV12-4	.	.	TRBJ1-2	TGTGCCAGCAGCAGCCGGTCGGGGAGCCCCGATGGCTACACCTTC	CASSSRSGSPDGYTF
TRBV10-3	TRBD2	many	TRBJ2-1	TGTGCCACCGGGGGGGGGAACAATGAGCAGTTCTTC	CATGGGNNEQFF
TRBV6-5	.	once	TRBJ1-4	TGTGCCAGCAGTTTCCAGTTTATAGAAAAACGGTTTTTT	CASSFQFIEKRFF
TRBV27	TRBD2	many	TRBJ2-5	TGTGCCAGCAGCGGGAGGGGTTTACAAGAGACCCAGTACTTC	CASSGRGLQETQYF